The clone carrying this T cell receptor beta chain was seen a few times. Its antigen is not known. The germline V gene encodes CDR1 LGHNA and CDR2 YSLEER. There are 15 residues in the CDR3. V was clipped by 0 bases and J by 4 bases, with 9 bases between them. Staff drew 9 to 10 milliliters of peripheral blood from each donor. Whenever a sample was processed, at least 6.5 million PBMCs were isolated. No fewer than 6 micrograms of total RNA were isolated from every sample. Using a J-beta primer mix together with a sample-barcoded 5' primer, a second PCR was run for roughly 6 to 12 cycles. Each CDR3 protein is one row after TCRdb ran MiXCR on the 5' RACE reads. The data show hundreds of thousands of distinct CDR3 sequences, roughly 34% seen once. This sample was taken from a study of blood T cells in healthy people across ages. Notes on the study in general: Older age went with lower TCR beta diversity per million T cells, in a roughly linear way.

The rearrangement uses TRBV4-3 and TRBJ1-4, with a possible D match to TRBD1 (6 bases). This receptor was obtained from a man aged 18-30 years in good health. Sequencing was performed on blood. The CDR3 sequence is CASSQEDSRNEKLFF. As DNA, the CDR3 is TGCGCCAGCAGCCAAGAGGACAGCCGTAATGAAAAACTGTTTTTT.